This TCR beta chain originates from a study of T-cell reconstitution after alpha-beta-depleted transplantation in children. Study outcomes and limitations: Diversity and T-cell counts at one year after transplant derived mostly from new T cells. At around two months after transplant, the alpha-beta T cells were reportedly derived from several hundred expanded clones that came from non-depleted graft cells. It was surviving recipient T cells and thymic progenitors that gave some patients high TCRbeta diversity at day 60.

Unique molecular identifiers tagged the TCRbeta library. One entry per CDR3 protein results from TCRdb running MiXCR on the PCR reads. The table shows about a million distinct CDR3 sequences, with 25% to 30% occurring only once. As to this clonotype: Its antigen is not identified.

The receptor's source is a boy under two years old who had a stem cell transplant for SCID, so the T cells may come from the graft donor. The sample consisted of PBMCs, mostly from graft donor cells, taken 360 days after TCRalphabeta/CD19-depleted stem cell transplant.

The CDR3 nucleotides read TGTGCCAGCAGCTTGGATTGGGGGAATGAGCAGTTCTTC. This encodes CASSLDWGNEQFF. This chain uses TRBV7-9 with TRBJ2-1; TRBD1 or TRBD2 may be the D gene (5 bases each). CDR3 length: 13 amino acids. Germline V gene data show CDR1 as SEHNR and CDR2 as FQNEAQ (reference sequence). The V gene lost 3 bases and the J gene lost 7 bases, with 10 bases spanning the gap. Combining the CDR3 with reference TRBV7-9 and TRBJ2-1 gives the whole variable domain DTGVSQNPRHKITKRGQNVTFRCDPISEHNRLYWYRQTLGQGPEFLTYFQNEAQLEKSRLLSDRFSAERPKGSFSTLEIQRTEQGDSAMYLCASSLDWGNEQFFGPGTRLTVL.